One sample yielded the 32 T cell receptor beta chains listed below, sequenced in a study of cytomegalovirus exposure and HLA in healthy donors. Measured with immunoSEQ multiplex PCR; TCRdb has only the in-frame clones, and not every one. This sample yields a few hundred thousand clones, of which around 80% are seen a single time; roughly 13% belongs to the top ten. Material: PBMCs. These receptors were taken from a woman in her thirties in good health and CMV-seropositive.

The chain has TRBV27 and TRBJ2-5; TRBD1 matches 8 bases. With V trimmed by 5 bases and J by 5 bases, 10 bases remained unmatched. Per the germline V gene, CDR1 is MNHEY and CDR2 is SMNVEV (reference sequence). The CDR3 totals 15 residues. Here the CDR3 DNA reads TGTGCCAGCAGTCCAGACAGGGGCGCCCTCGAGACCCAGTACTTC. Protein: CASSPDRGALETQYF.

The rearrangement uses TRBV9 and TRBJ2-7, with TRBD2 identical over 7 bases. This CDR3 comprises 14 residues. J was trimmed by 3 bases and V by 4 bases; bases with no gene match: 7. Per germline, CDR1 SGDLS and CDR2 YYNGEE. The CDR3 sequence is CASSNGLADYEQYF. The DNA of the CDR3 is TGTGCCAGCAGCAATGGTCTAGCGGACTACGAGCAGTACTTC.

There are a few counts of this clone. The chain links TRBV11-3 to TRBJ2-1, with TRBD2 identical over 13 bases. Trimming at V came to 5 bases and at J to 8 bases, leaving 6 bases not matched to a gene. Germline V CDR1 and CDR2: SGHNT, YENEEA. The CDR3 length is 15 residues. The CDR3 sequence: CASSPGLAGHDEQFF. The CDR3 DNA follows: TGTGCCAGCAGCCCGGGACTAGCGGGACACGATGAGCAGTTCTTC.

The rearrangement uses TRBV4-1 and TRBJ2-1; 7 nucleotides align to TRBD2. This CDR3 has 15 residues. V trimming: 3 bases; J trimming: 7 bases; junction bases outside the gene matches: 9. Per germline, CDR1 MGHRA and CDR2 YSYEKL. CDR3 amino acids: CASSHESGKVNEQFF. CDR3 DNA sequence: TGCGCCAGCAGCCACGAGAGCGGGAAAGTAAATGAGCAGTTCTTC.

The V and J genes are TRBV25-1 and TRBJ2-2, with D hard to call. This CDR3 spans 14 amino acids. The V gene's germline CDR1 is MGHDK and CDR2 SYGVNS. With 2 bases removed from V and 7 bases from J, the gap between germline ends came to 11 bases. The CDR3 DNA sequence: TGTGCCAGCAGTGAAGACCGGCCGATCGGGGAGCTGTTTTTT. Amino acid sequence: CASSEDRPIGELFF.

The rearrangement uses TRBV7-2 and TRBJ1-5; 12 bases fit TRBD1. This CDR3 is built from 18 residues. CDR1 and CDR2 (germline): SGHTA, FQGNSA. V was pared by 5 bases and J by 0 bases, with 8 bases of the junction left unmatched. For the CDR3, the DNA is TGTGCCAGCAGCCAAGGGACAGGGGGCGCATTTAGCAATCAGCCCCAGCATTTT. As protein: CASSQGTGGAFSNQPQHF.

The V and J genes are TRBV4-1 and TRBJ1-2; no clear D gene. Per the germline V gene, CDR1 is MGHRA and CDR2 is YSYEKL. Trimming shortened V by 4 bases and J by 3 bases, and 12 bases separated the two germline ends. The CDR3 sequence is 14 residues long. DNA for the CDR3: TGCGCCAGCAGCCTGCCGGTCTCGGACTATGGCTACACCTTC. It yields the protein CASSLPVSDYGYTF.

The chain combines TRBV7-6 with TRBJ2-7, with D uncertain. Trimming shortened V by 5 bases and J by 2 bases, and 16 bases separated the two germline ends. The CDR3 loop spans 15 amino acids. Per the germline V gene, CDR1 is SGHVS and CDR2 is FNYEAQ. The CDR3 DNA reads TGTGCCAGCAGCCCTGACCGAGAAAGGACCTACGAGCAGTACTTC. It specifies CASSPDRERTYEQYF.

The chain recombines TRBV11-2 with TRBJ1-1; D unclear. The CDR3 is 15 residues long. Germline CDR1 reads SGHAT; CDR2 reads FQNNGV. V gave up 4 bases and J gave up 0 bases, with 12 bases separating them. The CDR3 sequence: CASSSTVEMNTEAFF. The CDR3 DNA follows: TGTGCCAGCAGCTCTACAGTCGAAATGAACACTGAAGCTTTCTTT.

The gene calls are TRBV6-5 and TRBJ2-4; TRBD1 aligns across 9 bases. The CDR3 runs to 13 residues. After removal of 10 bases from V and 4 bases from J, the junction contained 5 bases not matched to a gene. Germline V gives CDR1 MNHEY, CDR2 SVGAGI. The CDR3 sequence: CAIRDREKNIQYF. CDR3 sequence (DNA): TGTGCCATAAGGGACAGGGAGAAAAACATTCAGTACTTC.

The rearrangement joins TRBV6-1 to TRBJ1-2; D not resolved. The V end lost 1 base, the J end lost 4 bases, and 10 bases lay between the germline ends. This CDR3 has 14 residues. Per germline, CDR1 MNHNS and CDR2 SASEGT. The CDR3 DNA follows: TGTGCCAGCAGTGAAGAGTTGGAGATCTATGGCTACACCTTC. Translation gives CASSEELEIYGYTF.

The chain has TRBV2 and TRBJ2-7; the match to TRBD2 covers 9 bases. The V and J ends lost 7 bases and 1 base, in that order; junction bases with no gene match: 8. This CDR3 contains 15 residues. CDR1 and CDR2 (germline): SNHLY, FYNNEI. The CDR3 region is CASTPTSGLSYEQYF. The CDR3, as DNA: TGTGCCAGCACGCCTACTAGCGGGTTATCCTACGAGCAGTACTTC.

This clone was seen just once. The chain uses TRBV7-8 and TRBJ2-7, with 13 bases fitting TRBD2. The germline V gene has CDR1 SGHVS and CDR2 FQNEAQ. This CDR3 region has 16 residues. V shed 6 bases, J shed 4 bases, and the junction held 9 bases outside the gene matches. This chain's CDR3 is CASRGIGTSGKYEQYF. In nucleotides, the CDR3 is TGTGCCAGCAGGGGGATAGGGACTAGCGGGAAGTACGAGCAGTACTTC.

The rearrangement uses TRBV4-3 and TRBJ2-1; 12 nucleotides match TRBD2. This CDR3 contains 16 residues. Trimming took 0 bases from V and 9 from J; bases not matched to a gene: 6. The V gene's germline CDR1 is LGHNA and CDR2 YSLEER. The CDR3 protein is CASSQDRGLAGGEQFF. DNA of the CDR3: TGCGCCAGCAGCCAAGATCGGGGACTAGCGGGTGGTGAGCAGTTCTTC.

In its sample, this clone was seen a few times. The chain recombines TRBV7-8 with TRBJ2-5; D remains unclear. The CDR3 is 15 residues long. Trimming removed 5 bases at V and 1 base at J, with 14 bases between. The germline CDR1 and CDR2 sequences are SGHVS and FQNEAQ. The CDR3: CASSPPTIPQETQYF. The CDR3 DNA is TGTGCCAGCAGCCCTCCTACAATCCCCCAAGAGACCCAGTACTTC.

This chain uses TRBV6-5 with TRBJ1-2; 8 nucleotides match TRBD1. There are 14 residues in the CDR3. The J segment lost 4 bases and the V segment lost 7 bases, leaving 8 bases of the junction unmatched. Per germline, CDR1 MNHEY and CDR2 SVGAGI. The CDR3 sequence: CASTRTGTAYGYTF. In DNA form, the CDR3 reads TGTGCCAGCACTCGGACAGGGACAGCCTATGGCTACACCTTC.

This clone was seen a few times. This sequence joins TRBV30 and TRBJ1-5; D may be TRBD1 (5 bases). The CDR3 has 13 residues. The germline V gene encodes CDR1 GTSNPN and CDR2 SVGIG (reference sequence). Trimming took off 6 bases at V and 11 bases at J, with 20 bases between the two ends. The CDR3 DNA reads as TGTGCCTGCTCTCCCCCCCAGGGCGTAGCCCAGCATTTT. Translation: CACSPPQGVAQHF.

This chain links TRBV19 with TRBJ1-2; a weak D match, TRBD1 (5 bases). Germline V CDR1 and CDR2: LNHDA, SQIVND (reference sequence). The CDR3 length is 15 residues. The germline V and J ends were trimmed by 2 bases and 4 bases, with 14 bases remaining between them. The CDR3 reads CASSILGGGGYGYTF. For the CDR3, the DNA is TGTGCCAGTAGTATACTGGGGGGAGGCGGCTATGGCTACACCTTC. Complete variable domain (other parts from reference TRBV19 and TRBJ1-2): DGGITQSPKYLFRKEGQNVTLSCEQNLNHDAMYWYRQDPGQGLRLIYYSQIVNDFQKGDIAEGYSVSREKKESFPLTVTSAQKNPTAFYLCASSILGGGGYGYTFGSGTRLTVV.

This chain joins TRBV18 and TRBJ1-1, with no clear D. V was cut by 6 bases and J by 5 bases, with 10 bases left in between. Germline values: CDR1 KGHSH, CDR2 LQKENI. The CDR3 is 12 residues long. CDR3 in amino acids: CASSLRSTEAFF. The CDR3 nucleotides are TGTGCCAGCTCCCTGAGGTCAACTGAAGCTTTCTTT.

The V gene is TRBV7-9, the J gene TRBJ2-7; no firm D call. Per germline, CDR1 SEHNR and CDR2 FQNEAQ (reference sequence). The CDR3 spans 14 residues. The V end lost 1 base, the J end lost 4 bases, and 11 bases lay between the germline ends. Here the CDR3 DNA reads TGTGCCAGCAGCTTAGGCGAAATCGCGTACGAGCAGTACTTC. Translation: CASSLGEIAYEQYF.

The chain couples TRBV4-3 to TRBJ2-7, with D possibly matching TRBD2 (5 bases). Between the trimmed V and J ends, which lost 0 bases and 5 bases, there was a span of 8 bases. Per germline, CDR1 LGHNA and CDR2 YSLEER. The CDR3 covers 13 residues. The CDR3 region has the DNA TGCGCCAGCAGCCAAGATCGAGGGAACGAGCAGTACTTC. Its translation: CASSQDRGNEQYF.

This chain joins TRBV5-1 and TRBJ1-1, with 10 bases lining up with TRBD1. J was trimmed by 4 bases and V by 0 bases; bases with no gene match: 9. CDR3 length equals 17 residues. Germline V gene data show CDR1 as SGHRS and CDR2 as YFSETQ. The CDR3 region is CASSLDGLDRGSTEAFF. The CDR3 DNA sequence: TGCGCCAGCAGCTTGGACGGTTTGGACAGGGGGAGCACTGAAGCTTTCTTT.

CDR3 loop: CASSWALGNEQFF. The CDR3 DNA follows: TGTGCCAGCAGTTGGGCCCTGGGCAATGAGCAGTTCTTC. V and J are TRBV6-6 and TRBJ2-1; D unclear. CDR3 length: 13 residues. Trimming stripped 4 bases from V and 6 bases from J, with 10 bases between. Germline V gene data show CDR1 as MNHNY and CDR2 as SVGAGI (reference sequence).

The chain employs TRBV5-1 and TRBJ1-2, with D possibly TRBD1 on 5 matching bases. V was clipped by 0 bases and J by 6 bases, with 15 bases between them. There are 15 residues in the CDR3. Germline assignment: CDR1 SGHRS and CDR2 YFSETQ. The CDR3 protein is CASSLGGTEKDGYTF. CDR3 DNA sequence: TGCGCCAGCAGCTTGGGAGGGACTGAGAAGGATGGCTACACCTTC.

This sequence joins TRBV30 and TRBJ1-2; D is perhaps TRBD1 (6 bases). Trimming stripped 0 bases from V and 5 bases from J, with 19 bases between. Germline loops: CDR1 GTSNPN, CDR2 SVGIG (reference sequence). This CDR3 is 16 amino acids long. The CDR3 loop is CAWSVGPGADLYGYTF. As DNA, the CDR3 is TGTGCCTGGAGTGTAGGGCCAGGGGCAGACCTTTATGGCTACACCTTC.

This clone was seen once. Within the sample, other DNA sequences also encode this same CDR3. The genes are TRBV9 and TRBJ1-2; D is ambiguous. CDR1 and CDR2 from the germline V gene are SGDLS and YYNGEE. This CDR3 spans 12 amino acids. Trimming left V 3 bases short and J 5 bases short, with 8 bases between. CDR3 protein: CASSAGIYGYTF. CDR3 DNA sequence: TGTGCCAGCAGCGCAGGAATATATGGCTACACCTTC.

The V and J genes are TRBV5-1 and TRBJ2-3; D not certain. Germline V gives CDR1 SGHRS, CDR2 YFSETQ. This CDR3 contains 13 residues. Trimming removed 4 bases at V and 6 bases at J, with 12 bases between. CDR3 DNA sequence: TGCGCCAGCAGCCAAGACCCTGCTGATACGCAGTATTTT. It is translated as CASSQDPADTQYF. The variable domain in full, completed from reference TRBV5-1 and TRBJ2-3, reads KAGVTQTPRYLIKTRGQQVTLSCSPISGHRSVSWYQQTPGQGLQFLFEYFSETQRNKGNFPGRFSGRQFSNSRSEMNVSTLELGDSALYLCASSQDPADTQYFGPGTRLTVL.

CDR3 sequence reads: CASSSWTSGNYEQYF. CDR3 DNA sequence: TGTGCCAGCAGCTCGTGGACTAGCGGGAACTACGAGCAGTACTTC. The gene calls are TRBV7-2 and TRBJ2-7; 12 bases map to TRBD2. J gave up 3 bases and V 4 bases, and 4 bases lay outside the gene matches. The CDR3 has 15 residues. Germline V lookup: CDR1 SGHTA, CDR2 FQGNSA. The whole variable domain, remainder taken from reference TRBV7-2 and TRBJ2-7, is GAGVSQSPSNKVTEKGKDVELRCDPISGHTALYWYRQSLGQGLEFLIYFQGNSAPDKSGLPSDRFSAERTGGSVSTLTIQRTQQEDSAVYLCASSSWTSGNYEQYFGPGTRLTVT.

This clone was seen a few times. The chain employs TRBV10-1 and TRBJ2-2, with D hard to call. CDR1 is WNHNN, CDR2 SYGVQD, per germline (reference sequence). V was pared by 7 bases and J by 5 bases, with 5 bases between. The CDR3 totals 11 residues. CDR3 region: CASNRTGELFF. Written as DNA, the CDR3 is TGCGCCAGCAATAGAACCGGGGAGCTGTTTTTT.

This clone has only one observation. The chain is built from TRBV28 and TRBJ2-3, with D possibly called TRBD1 or TRBD2 (8 bases each). Germline V gene lookup returns CDR1 MDHEN and CDR2 SYDVKM. Trimming cost V 5 bases and J 6 bases, with 27 bases left between them. The CDR3 is 18 residues long. The CDR3 sequence: CASSVGQGFAGGPDTQYF. CDR3 nucleotides: TGTGCCAGCAGTGTAGGACAGGGATTCGCGGGAGGTCCCGATACGCAGTATTTT. The full variable domain, with the rest looked up from reference TRBV28 and TRBJ2-3, is DVKVTQSSRYLVKRTGEKVFLECVQDMDHENMFWYRQDPGLGLRLIYFSYDVKMKEKGDIPEGYSVSREKKERFSLILESASTNQTSMYLCASSVGQGFAGGPDTQYFGPGTRLTVL.

This chain uses TRBV4-2 with TRBJ1-2; 10 positions match TRBD1. Trimming took 4 bases from V and 8 from J; bases not matched to a gene: 10. This CDR3 has 15 residues. CDR1 is LGHNA, CDR2 YNFKEQ, per germline. The CDR3 DNA follows: TGTGCCAGCAGCCCGAGGACAGGGGGGCCTATGGGCTACACCTTC. Translation gives CASSPRTGGPMGYTF.

The chain links TRBV30 to TRBJ1-5, with D possibly TRBD1 on 5 matching bases. This CDR3 has 16 amino acids. Germline lookup yields CDR1 GTSNPN and CDR2 SVGIG (reference sequence). The V end lost 7 bases, the J end lost 1 base, and 20 bases lay between the germline ends. The CDR3 DNA follows: TGTGCCTACACAACCCCACTAAAGGGGAGCAATCAGCCCCAGCATTTT. Translation: CAYTTPLKGSNQPQHF.